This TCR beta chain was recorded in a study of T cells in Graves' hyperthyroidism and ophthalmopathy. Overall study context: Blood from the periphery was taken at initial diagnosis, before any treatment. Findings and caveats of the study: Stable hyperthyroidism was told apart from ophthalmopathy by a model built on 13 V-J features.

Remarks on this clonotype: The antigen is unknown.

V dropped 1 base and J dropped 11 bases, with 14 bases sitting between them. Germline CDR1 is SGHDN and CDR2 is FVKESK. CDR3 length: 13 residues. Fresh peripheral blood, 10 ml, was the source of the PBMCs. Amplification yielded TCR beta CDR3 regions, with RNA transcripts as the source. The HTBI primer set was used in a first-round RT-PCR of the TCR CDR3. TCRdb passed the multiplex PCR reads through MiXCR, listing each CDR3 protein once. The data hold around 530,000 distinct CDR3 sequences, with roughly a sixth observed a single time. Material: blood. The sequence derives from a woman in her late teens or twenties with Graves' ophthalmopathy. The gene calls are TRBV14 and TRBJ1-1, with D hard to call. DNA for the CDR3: TGTGCCAGCAGCCAAGGGGGTGGCGGGGAGGCTTTCTTT. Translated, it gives CASSQGGGGEAFF. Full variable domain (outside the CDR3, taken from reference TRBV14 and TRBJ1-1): EAGVTQFPSHSVIEKGQTVTLRCDPISGHDNLYWYRRVMGKEIKFLLHFVKESKQDESGMPNNRFLAERTGGTYSTLKVQPAELEDSGVYFCASSQGGGGEAFFGQGTRLTVV.